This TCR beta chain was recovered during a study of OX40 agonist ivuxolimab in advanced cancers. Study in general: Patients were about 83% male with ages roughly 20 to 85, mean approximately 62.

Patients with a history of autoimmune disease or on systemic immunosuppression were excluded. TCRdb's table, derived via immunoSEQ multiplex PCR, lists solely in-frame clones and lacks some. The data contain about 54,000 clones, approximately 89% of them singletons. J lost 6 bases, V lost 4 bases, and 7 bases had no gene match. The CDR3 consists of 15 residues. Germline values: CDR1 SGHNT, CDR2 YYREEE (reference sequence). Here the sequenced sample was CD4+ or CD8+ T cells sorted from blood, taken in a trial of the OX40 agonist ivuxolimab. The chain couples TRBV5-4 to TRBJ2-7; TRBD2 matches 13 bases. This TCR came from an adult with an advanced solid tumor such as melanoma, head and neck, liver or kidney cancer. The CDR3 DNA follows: TGTGCCAGCAGCCCCTGGACTAGCGGGAGAGGCGAGCAGTACTTC. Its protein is CASSPWTSGRGEQYF.